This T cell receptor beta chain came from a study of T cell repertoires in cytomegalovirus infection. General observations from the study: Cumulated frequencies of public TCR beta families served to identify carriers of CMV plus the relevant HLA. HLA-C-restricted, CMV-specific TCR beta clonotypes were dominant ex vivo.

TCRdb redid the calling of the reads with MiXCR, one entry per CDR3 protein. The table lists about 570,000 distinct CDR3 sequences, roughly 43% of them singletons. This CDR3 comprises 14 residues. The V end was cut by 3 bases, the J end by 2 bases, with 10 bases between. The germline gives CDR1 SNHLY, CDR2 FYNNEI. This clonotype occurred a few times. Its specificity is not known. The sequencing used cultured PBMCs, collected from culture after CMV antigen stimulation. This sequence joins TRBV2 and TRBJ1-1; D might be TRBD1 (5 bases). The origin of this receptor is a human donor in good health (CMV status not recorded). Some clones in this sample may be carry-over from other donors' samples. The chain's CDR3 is CASSEGRVNTEAFF. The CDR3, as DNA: TGTGCCAGCAGTGAGGGCAGGGTCAACACTGAAGCTTTCTTT.